This is a list of T cell receptor beta chains from one sample in a study of shared clonotypes between healthy human individuals. Libraries were prepared by immunoSEQ multiplex PCR; TCRdb keeps only in-frame clonotypes and omits some of them. This table holds fewer than 1.6 million clones, roughly 98.5% found once. The specimen sequenced was naive CD4+ T cells sorted from blood. The receptors stem from a man aged 30 to 45 in good health. Both conserved end residues are part of each CDR3. A D gene is named only where the DNA matches it firmly. Not every row has a clone size; where given, it reads once, few, many or a size class.

v_gene,abundance,d_gene,j_gene,CDR3nt,CDR3aa
TRBV5-1,once,.,TRBJ2-7,TGCGCCAGCAGCCCGACAGGAAATTCCTACGAGCAGTACTTC,CASSPTGNSYEQYF
TRBV6-5,.,.,TRBJ1-1,TGTGCCAGCAGTTACTCGAGGGGGAACACTGAAGCTTTCTTT,CASSYSRGNTEAFF
TRBV20-1,.,.,TRBJ1-2,TGCAGTGCTAAGACAGCTTCGGGCTACACCTTC,CSAKTASGYTF
TRBV7-3,.,.,TRBJ2-3,TGTGCCAGCAGCTTTGATTCAGATACGCAGTATTTT,CASSFDSDTQYF
TRBV5-1,.,TRBD2,TRBJ2-2,TGCGCCAGCAGCTCCGGACTAGCGGGGACGAACACCGGGGAGCTGTTTTTT,CASSSGLAGTNTGELFF
TRBV5-4,.,.,TRBJ1-1,TGTGCCAGCAGCTTGGAGACCCAAGGGACTGAAGCTTTCTTT,CASSLETQGTEAFF
TRBV4-2,.,TRBD2,TRBJ2-1,TGTGCCAGCAGCTGGGGTATACTAGCGCCCCCGGGGAATGAGCAGTTCTTC,CASSWGILAPPGNEQFF
TRBV7-9,.,.,TRBJ2-1,TGTGCCAGCAGCCCACTGACAGGGGAGGGTAGGAATGAGCAGTTCTTC,CASSPLTGEGRNEQFF
TRBV6-5,.,TRBD1,TRBJ2-2,TGTGCCAGCAGTTATGAGGGACAGGGGACGGCCGGGGAGCTGTTTTTT,CASSYEGQGTAGELFF
TRBV6-5,.,.,TRBJ2-7,TGTGCCAGCAGTTACCGGAAGTCTTCTGGGTGGGAGCAGTACTTC,CASSYRKSSGWEQYF
TRBV18,.,TRBD1,TRBJ1-2,TGTGCCAGCTCATCAGGACAGGGGTATGGCTACACCTTC,CASSSGQGYGYTF
TRBV28,.,.,TRBJ1-2,TGTGCCAGCAGTTTATTGGGGTCGCTTGGCTACACCTTC,CASSLLGSLGYTF
TRBV6-1,once,.,TRBJ2-7,TGTGCCAGCAGGGCAGGGACGACAGTTAAGCAGTACTTC,CASRAGTTVKQYF
TRBV19,once,.,TRBJ1-1,TGTGCCAGTAGTATAGGCGGGGCGCCTAACACTGAAGCTTTCTTT,CASSIGGAPNTEAFF
TRBV5-4,.,.,TRBJ1-4,TGTGCCAGCAGCAGAGGGGTTGGTGAAGAAAAACTGTTTTTT,CASSRGVGEEKLFF
TRBV5-1,.,.,TRBJ1-1,TGCGCCAGCAGCTTGACAGGTTTGAACACTGAAGCTTTCTTT,CASSLTGLNTEAFF
TRBV19,once,TRBD1,TRBJ2-4,TGTGCCAGTAGTATAGCGGCAGGGGGCATGGCCAAAAACATTCAGTACTTC,CASSIAAGGMAKNIQYF
TRBV28,.,TRBD1,TRBJ1-4,TGTGCCAGCAGTACCGGGACAGAGAATGAAAAACTGTTTTTT,CASSTGTENEKLFF
TRBV9,once,TRBD2,TRBJ2-1,TGTGCCAGCGGCCCTACGAGCGGGGTGGCGTTCTTC,CASGPTSGVAFF
TRBV6-5,.,TRBD1,TRBJ1-2,TGTGCCAGCAGACGAGGACAGGGGAGCTATGGCTACACCTTC,CASRRGQGSYGYTF
TRBV5-1,.,TRBD1,TRBJ2-1,TGCGCCAGCAGCCGGGGGACAGGGGATGAGCAGTTCTTC,CASSRGTGDEQFF
TRBV27,.,TRBD2,TRBJ2-5,TGTGCCAGCAGCCCTCCCGGGACTACCAAAGAGACCCAGTACTTC,CASSPPGTTKETQYF
TRBV28,once,.,TRBJ2-7,TGTGCCAGCAGTTCGGCAGCGATCTACGAGCAGTACTTC,CASSSAAIYEQYF
TRBV7-6,.,.,TRBJ2-2,TGTGCCAGCAGCTTAGTGGCCCAGAACACCGGGGAGCTGTTTTTT,CASSLVAQNTGELFF
TRBV5-1,.,TRBD1,TRBJ2-7,TGCGCCAGCAGCTCGGGACAGGGATCCTACGAGCAGTACTTC,CASSSGQGSYEQYF
TRBV30,.,TRBD1,TRBJ2-5,TGTGCCTGGACCGACAGGGGGCGAAGGGAGACCCAGTACTTC,CAWTDRGRRETQYF
TRBV7-9,.,.,TRBJ2-3,TGTGCCAGCAACCTACGGGAGACAGATACGCAGTATTTT,CASNLRETDTQYF
TRBV28,.,.,TRBJ1-5,TGTGCCAGCAGTTTTTGGGACGGAGGGAACAATCAGCCCCAGCATTTT,CASSFWDGGNNQPQHF
TRBV28,.,.,TRBJ2-7,TGTGCCAGCAGTTTACCCCAGGAAACCGAGCAGTACTTC,CASSLPQETEQYF
TRBV28,.,TRBD1,TRBJ1-5,TGTGCCAGCAGTATACAGGGGGCGAGCAATCAGCCCCAGCATTTT,CASSIQGASNQPQHF
TRBV2,few,.,TRBJ1-5,TGTGCCAGCGGGGGAGATAGCAATCAGCCCCAGCATTTT,CASGGDSNQPQHF
TRBV18,.,.,TRBJ1-2,TGTGCCAGCTCACCCACATCTAGTTTGGTTGGCGCGCTCTATGGCTACACCTTC,CASSPTSSLVGALYGYTF
TRBV19,.,.,TRBJ1-5,TGTGCCAGTCAGGACCGCGCCCGAGGGCCCCAGCATTTT,CASQDRARGPQHF
TRBV6-5,.,.,TRBJ2-7,TGTGCCAGCAGCCCCGGTTCCGAGCAGTACTTC,CASSPGSEQYF
TRBV27,.,.,TRBJ1-2,TGTGCCAGCAGTTTCGTGGCAGGAGGTGGCTACACCTTC,CASSFVAGGGYTF
TRBV5-1,.,.,TRBJ2-7,TGCGCCAGCAGCTTGGGATTCTCCGAGCAGTACTTC,CASSLGFSEQYF
TRBV5-1,.,.,TRBJ2-7,TGCGCCAGCAGCTCATTAGGCCCCTACGAGCAGTACTTC,CASSSLGPYEQYF
TRBV2,.,.,TRBJ2-1,TGTGCCAGCAGTGAAGTCTTCCTAGCTAGGGTTTGGTTCTTC,CASSEVFLARVWFF
TRBV5-1,.,TRBD1,TRBJ2-5,TGCGCCAGCAGCAGTGCCGGGACAGGGGTTGAAGAGACCCAGTACTTC,CASSSAGTGVEETQYF
TRBV7-3,.,TRBD2,TRBJ2-1,TGTGCCAGCAGCTCCCCTAGTAGCGGGAGGGCCCTTGAGCAGTTCTTC,CASSSPSSGRALEQFF
TRBV27,.,TRBD2,TRBJ2-3,TGTGCCAGCAGTTCGACCGGGACTAGCGGGACAGATACGCAGTATTTT,CASSSTGTSGTDTQYF